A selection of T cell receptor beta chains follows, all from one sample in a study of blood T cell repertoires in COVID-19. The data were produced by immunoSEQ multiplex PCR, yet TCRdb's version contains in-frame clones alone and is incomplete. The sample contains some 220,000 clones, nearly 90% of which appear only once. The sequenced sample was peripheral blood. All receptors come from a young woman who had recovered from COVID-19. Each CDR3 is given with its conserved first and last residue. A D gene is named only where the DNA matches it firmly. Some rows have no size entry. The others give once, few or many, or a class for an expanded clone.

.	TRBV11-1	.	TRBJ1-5	CASSLERNQPQHF	TGTGCCAGCAGCTTAGAGAGGAATCAGCCCCAGCATTTT
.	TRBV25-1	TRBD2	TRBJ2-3	CAASGSSPFLTDTQYF	TGTGCTGCGAGCGGGAGTTCCCCCTTTCTCACAGATACGCAGTATTTT
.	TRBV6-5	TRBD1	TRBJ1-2	CASSYSDGTGGGYTF	TGTGCCAGCAGTTACTCGGATGGGACAGGCGGTGGCTACACCTTC
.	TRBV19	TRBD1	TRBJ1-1	CASSVRDRTNTEAFF	TGTGCCAGTAGTGTCCGGGACAGGACAAACACTGAAGCTTTCTTT
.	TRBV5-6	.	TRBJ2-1	CASSRLPWDEQFF	TGTGCCAGCAGCCGACTACCCTGGGATGAGCAGTTCTTC
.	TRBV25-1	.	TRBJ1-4	CASTLRDEKLFF	TGTGCCAGCACACTCCGGGATGAAAAACTGTTTTTT
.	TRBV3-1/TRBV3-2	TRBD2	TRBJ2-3	CASSQDWILAGDTDTQYF	TGTGCCAGCAGCCAAGATTGGATTCTAGCGGGAGATACAGATACGCAGTATTTT
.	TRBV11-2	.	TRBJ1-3	CASSLDRETYSGNTIYF	TGTGCCAGCAGCTTAGATCGGGAGACTTACTCTGGAAACACCATATATTTT
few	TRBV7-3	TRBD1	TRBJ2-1	CASSERDRVGYNEQFF	TGTGCCAGCAGTGAACGGGACAGGGTAGGCTACAATGAGCAGTTCTTC
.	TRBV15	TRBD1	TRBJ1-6	CATSLDRVVHSPLHF	TGTGCCACCAGTTTAGACAGGGTGGTTCATTCACCCCTCCACTTT
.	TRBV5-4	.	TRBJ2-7	CASSPGNHITYEQYF	TGTGCCAGCAGCCCGGGAAACCATATAACCTACGAGCAGTACTTC
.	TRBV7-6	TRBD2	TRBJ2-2	CASSLLPSGGTGELFF	TGTGCCAGCAGCTTATTACCTAGCGGAGGAACCGGGGAGCTGTTTTTT
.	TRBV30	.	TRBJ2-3	CAWSHRAGFTDTQYF	TGTGCCTGGAGCCACCGGGCGGGATTCACAGATACGCAGTATTTT
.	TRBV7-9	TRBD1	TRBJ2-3	CASREEGAGSTDTQYF	TGTGCCAGCAGGGAAGAGGGGGCCGGTAGCACAGATACGCAGTATTTT
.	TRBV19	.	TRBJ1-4	CASSIRYNSGDEKLFF	TGTGCCAGTAGTATACGATATAACAGCGGGGATGAAAAACTGTTTTTT
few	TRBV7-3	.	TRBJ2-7	CASSLKGDREQYF	TGTGCCAGCAGCTTAAAAGGGGATCGGGAGCAGTACTTC
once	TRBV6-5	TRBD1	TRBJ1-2	CASSYTGGGGYGYTF	TGTGCCAGCAGTTATACAGGGGGAGGCGGCTATGGCTACACCTTC
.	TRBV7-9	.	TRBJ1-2	CASRGSANYGYTF	TGTGCCAGCAGGGGGAGTGCGAACTATGGCTACACCTTC
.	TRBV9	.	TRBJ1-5	CASSPHAGQPQHF	TGTGCCAGCAGCCCCCACGCGGGGCAGCCCCAGCATTTT
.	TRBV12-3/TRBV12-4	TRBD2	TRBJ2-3	CASSLSGRAQYF	TGTGCCAGCAGCCTTAGCGGGAGGGCGCAGTATTTT
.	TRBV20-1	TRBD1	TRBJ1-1	CSAFPNQQGDF	TGCAGTGCTTTCCCGAACCAGCAGGGGGACTTT
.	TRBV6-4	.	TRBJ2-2	CASSGEETGELFF	TGTGCCAGCAGCGGCGAGGAGACCGGGGAGCTGTTTTTT
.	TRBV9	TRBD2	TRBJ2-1	CASSDDSGRVVYNEQFF	TGTGCCAGCAGCGATGATAGCGGGAGGGTCGTTTACAATGAGCAGTTCTTC
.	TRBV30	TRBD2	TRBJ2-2	CAWSSWRTSGSWGTGELFF	TGTGCCTGGAGTTCCTGGAGGACTAGCGGGAGTTGGGGCACCGGGGAGCTGTTTTTT
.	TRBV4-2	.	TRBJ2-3	CASSHDYPAWDTQYF	TGTGCCAGCAGCCATGACTACCCGGCGTGGGATACGCAGTATTTT
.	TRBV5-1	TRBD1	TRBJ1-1	CASRKIQGANTEAFF	TGCGCCAGCAGAAAAATACAGGGGGCGAACACTGAAGCTTTCTTT
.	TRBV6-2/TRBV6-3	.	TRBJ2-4	CASTPDRGNWLSIQYF	TGTGCCAGCACCCCAGATAGAGGGAATTGGTTAAGCATTCAGTACTTC
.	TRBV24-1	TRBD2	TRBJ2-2	CATSDFGGSSYGELFF	TGTGCCACCAGTGATTTTGGCGGGAGTTCGTACGGGGAGCTGTTTTTT
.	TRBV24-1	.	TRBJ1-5	CATSDLKGDSNQPQHF	TGTGCCACCAGTGATTTAAAAGGGGATAGCAATCAGCCCCAGCATTTT
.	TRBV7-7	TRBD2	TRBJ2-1	CASSLFSLGGGEQFF	TGTGCCAGCAGCTTATTCTCGCTTGGCGGGGGTGAGCAGTTCTTC
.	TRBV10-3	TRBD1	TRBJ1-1	CAISEGDRLNTEAFF	TGTGCCATCAGTGAAGGGGACAGGTTGAACACTGAAGCTTTCTTT
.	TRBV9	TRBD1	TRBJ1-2	CASSVLDRGYYGYTF	TGTGCCAGCAGCGTACTGGACAGGGGATACTATGGCTACACCTTC
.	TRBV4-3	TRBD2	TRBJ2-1	CASSQGTSEISYNEQFF	TGCGCCAGCAGCCAAGGGACTAGCGAAATCTCCTACAATGAGCAGTTCTTC
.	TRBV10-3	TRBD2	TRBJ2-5	CAISESGGRMSETQYF	TGTGCCATCAGTGAGTCGGGCGGGAGGATGTCGGAGACCCAGTACTTC
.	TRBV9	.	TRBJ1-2	CASSVEVRAAYGYTF	TGTGCCAGCAGCGTAGAGGTCAGGGCGGCCTATGGCTACACCTTC
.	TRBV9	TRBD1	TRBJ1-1	CASSSGQGRYAFF	TGTGCCAGCAGCTCGGGACAGGGACGGTACGCTTTCTTT
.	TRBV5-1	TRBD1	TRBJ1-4	CASSLIGGHIEKLFF	TGCGCCAGCAGCTTAATAGGGGGCCACATAGAAAAACTGTTTTTT